This T cell receptor (beta chain) appears in the sequencing data of a study of early T cells in non-severe SARS-CoV-2 infection. Looked up from germline, CDR1 is LGHNA and CDR2 is YSLEER. This CDR3 has 13 amino acids. Unique molecular identifiers tagged individual cDNA molecules. TCRdb reanalysed the 5' RACE reads using MiXCR and keeps one entry per CDR3 protein. The sample carries about 29,000 distinct CDR3 sequences, roughly 5.6% recorded once. This clonotype was seen more than once but under ten times. One end of the junction varies from germline; a read error may be responsible. The source is an adult who was a healthcare worker with PCR-confirmed SARS-CoV-2 infection or an uninfected control (not recorded which). The chain is built from TRBV4-3 and TRBJ2-1; possible D gene TRBD1, 6 bases. Source material: whole blood. The CDR3 reads CASSQDVQGKKIF. The CDR3 coding sequence is TGCGCCAGCAGCCAAGATGTCCAGGGGAAAAAAATCTTC.